These 2 T cell receptor beta chains share one sample of origin, sequenced in a study of T-cell memory formation after mild COVID-19. TCRdb ran MiXCR on the 5' RACE reads and lists one entry per CDR3 protein. The table records about 560,000 distinct CDR3 sequences, roughly 18% of them present only once. Sequencing used PBMCs or a T cell subset sorted from them (not recorded which). These TCRs come from an adult woman who had mild COVID-19 (a few samples of this study predate the infection). Cell type and time point are not known.

This clonotype has ten or more counts. V and J are TRBV20-1 and TRBJ2-3, with 11 bases lining up with TRBD2. The CDR3 sequence is 15 residues long. Germline V lookup: CDR1 DFQATT, CDR2 SNEGSKA (reference sequence). The trim removed 3 bases at V and 4 bases at J, leaving 6 bases unmatched. CDR3 nucleotides: TGCAGTGCTAGTAGCGGGGGGGCCGGGTCAGATACGCAGTATTTT. It specifies CSASSGGAGSDTQYF.

This clonotype was found a few times. The chain recombines TRBV29-1 with TRBJ2-7; 7 bases fit TRBD2. The CDR3 runs to 15 residues. After removal of 2 bases from V and 2 bases from J, the junction contained 9 bases not matched to a gene. Per the germline V gene, CDR1 is SQVTM and CDR2 is ANQGSEA. The CDR3 DNA follows: TGCAGCGTTGAAAAGGGCCGGACTAGTCCCTACGAGCAGTACTTC. As protein: CSVEKGRTSPYEQYF.